This T cell receptor (beta chain) was sequenced for a study of T cells in Graves' hyperthyroidism and ophthalmopathy. Study-wide results and limits: Blood also held most thyroid clonotypes expanded beyond 0.001.

It was RNA transcripts that yielded the amplified TCR beta CDR3 regions. During a first-round RT-PCR of the TCR CDR3, the HTBI primer set was used. TCRdb called the multiplex PCR reads again in MiXCR, with one record for every CDR3 protein. The sample contains more than 500,000 distinct CDR3 sequences, around 15% of which appear only once. V was clipped by 3 bases and J by 11 bases, with 11 bases between them. Per germline, CDR1 SNHLY and CDR2 FYNNEI. There are 12 residues in the CDR3. The sample holds many counts of this clonotype. The antigen remains unidentified. V is TRBV2 and J is TRBJ2-1; the D call may be TRBD1 or TRBD2 (5 bases each). The sequencing input was blood. This sequence originates from a woman in her thirties or forties with Graves' hyperthyroidism. CDR3 in amino acids: CASSEDSGQQFF. In DNA form, the CDR3 reads TGTGCCAGCAGTGAGGACTCGGGACAGCAGTTCTTC. The full variable domain, its missing parts supplied by reference TRBV2 and TRBJ2-1, is EPEVTQTPSHQVTQMGQEVILRCVPISNHLYFYWYRQILGQKVEFLVSFYNNEISEKSEIFDDQFSVERPDGSNFTLKIRSTKLEDSAMYFCASSEDSGQQFFGPGTRLTVL.